This T cell receptor (beta chain) was captured by sequencing in a study of vaccination effects on CD4 cells after COVID-19. About the study: Either the mRNA-1273 or the BNT162b2 vaccine was given to participants as two doses. Study results and caveats: Limitations: small convalescent group and missing early post-infection timepoints. Marked contraction was observed in infection-induced and vaccine-induced clones late after vaccination.

Notes on this clone: What it recognizes is unknown.

CDR1 and CDR2 from the germline V gene are LGHNA and YSLEER. V shed 2 bases and J 4 bases; nucleotides not matched to a gene: 5. This CDR3 region has 15 residues. The repertoire was sequenced with immunoSEQ multiplex PCR; TCRdb's copy has only in-frame clones and lacks some. The table shows around 79,000 clones, with around 76% occurring only once. Before sequencing, viral peptide pools were used by the ViraFEST assay to expand antigen-specific CD4+ T cells. The culture ran for around nine days before CD4+ T cells were isolated. Negative nucleocapsid antibody tests before and after vaccination confirmed no previous SARS-CoV-2 infection. Each well held some 2.2 million PBMC cultured with around 9.2 ug/ml peptides and about 10 IU/ml IL-2.

The material was CD4+ T cells from PBMCs cultured with SARS-CoV-2 spike peptides, obtained before COVID-19 vaccination. This chain links TRBV4-3 with TRBJ2-5; TRBD2 matches at 9 bases. This clonotype originated in a human donor who received a COVID-19 vaccine. CDR3 DNA sequence: TGCGCCAGCAGCCAAATCGCGGGGGGGAGAGAGACCCAGTACTTC. Its protein product is CASSQIAGGRETQYF.